This T cell receptor (beta chain) came from a study of T cells in Graves' hyperthyroidism and ophthalmopathy. On the study more broadly: Initial diagnosis, before any treatment, was when peripheral blood was collected. Findings of the study overall: Most thyroid clonotypes expanded above 0.001 were also detected in blood.

As for this clonotype: What it binds is unknown.

Patients having uncontrolled infection, another autoimmune disease, pregnancy or lactation were not included. On the basis of clinical symptoms, serum thyroxine and TRAb, thyroid ultrasound and orbital computed tomography, diagnoses were made. Researchers took RNA transcripts and amplified the TCR beta CDR3 regions from them. The HTBI primer set was used in a first-round RT-PCR of the TCR CDR3. From the multiplex PCR reads, TCRdb called clonotypes with MiXCR, one entry per CDR3 protein. The repertoire consists of over 500,000 distinct CDR3 sequences, with over 15% occurring once and the leading ten covering 17%. The sequencing sample was made of blood. The TCR sequence derives from a woman aged 18-29 years with Graves' ophthalmopathy.

CDR3 protein: CASSSRNYQGRATNEKLFF. Here the CDR3 DNA reads TGTGCCAGCAGTTCCCGCAATTACCAGGGGCGTGCAACTAATGAAAAACTGTTTTTT. J is TRBJ1-4 and V is TRBV28, with D maybe TRBD1 (6 bases). From germline, CDR1 is MDHEN and CDR2 SYDVKM. V lost 4 bases, J lost 0 bases, and 21 bases lay in between. The CDR3 contains 19 residues.